This TCR beta chain was retrieved from a study of T cells in Graves' hyperthyroidism and ophthalmopathy. It was RNA transcripts that yielded the amplified TCR beta CDR3 regions. TCR CDR3 regions were first amplified by RT-PCR with HTBI primers. TCRdb redid the calling of the multiplex PCR reads with MiXCR, one entry per CDR3 protein. The data contain roughly 500,000 distinct CDR3 sequences, 22% of them singletons. This clonotype has ten or more counts. CDR3 length equals 14 residues. The V gene end was trimmed by 5 bases and the J gene end by 8 bases; junction bases not matched to a gene: 7. Germline CDR1 and CDR2: SNHLY and FYNNEI.

The source is a woman in her seventies with Graves' ophthalmopathy. The rearrangement uses TRBV2 and TRBJ2-1; 9 bases are a match to TRBD2. The sequencing sample was made of blood. CDR3 protein: CASSLAGVVDEQFF. The DNA for the CDR3 is TGTGCCAGCAGTTTAGCGGGAGTAGTAGATGAGCAGTTCTTC.